This T cell receptor (beta chain) comes out of a study of blood T cell repertoires in COVID-19. Across the whole study: Material from acute and convalescent COVID-19 was sourced from the United States, Italy and Spain. T cells, B-cell-depleted T cells, or PBMCs provided the cDNA or gDNA that served as material.

How the authors handled the data: Reference gene primer amplification gave nucleated cell count estimates. Sequenced by immunoSEQ multiplex PCR; TCRdb stores in-frame clones only, minus some. Clonal size and the V and J genes are those of that table, whereas D and trimming came from the DNA. The profile covers approximately 350,000 clones, with over 70% appearing a single time and over 6% taken by the ten largest. Recruited during active infection, patients (from Seattle) were subsequently followed longitudinally. This clone was counted only a few times. The sample holds other DNA sequences that translate to the same CDR3. From germline, CDR1 is SGHAT and CDR2 FQNNGV. This CDR3 has 14 amino acids. Trimming took off 0 bases at V and 2 bases at J, with 8 bases between the two ends.

The source material was peripheral blood. This rearrangement joins TRBV11-2 to TRBJ2-7, with D possibly TRBD2 on 6 matching bases. This receptor was obtained from a woman aged 45 to 65 with COVID-19, enrolled during active disease. The CDR3 DNA reads as TGTGCCAGCAGCTTAGAGGGCGGGACCTACGAGCAGTACTTC. Protein: CASSLEGGTYEQYF.